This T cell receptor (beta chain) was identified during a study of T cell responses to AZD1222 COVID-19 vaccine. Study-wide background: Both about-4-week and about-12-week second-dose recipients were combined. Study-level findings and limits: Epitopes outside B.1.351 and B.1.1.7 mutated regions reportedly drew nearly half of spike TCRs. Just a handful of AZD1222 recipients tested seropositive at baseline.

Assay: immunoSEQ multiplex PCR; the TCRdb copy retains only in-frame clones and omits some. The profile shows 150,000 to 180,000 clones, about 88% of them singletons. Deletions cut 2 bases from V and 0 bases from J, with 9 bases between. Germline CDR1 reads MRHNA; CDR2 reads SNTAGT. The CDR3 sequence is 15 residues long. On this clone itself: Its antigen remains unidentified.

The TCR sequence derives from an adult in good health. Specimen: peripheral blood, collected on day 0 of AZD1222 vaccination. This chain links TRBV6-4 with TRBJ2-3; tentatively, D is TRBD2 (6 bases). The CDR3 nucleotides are TGTGCCAGCAGTGACGGGAGCGGGAGCACAGATACGCAGTATTTT. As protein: CASSDGSGSTDTQYF.